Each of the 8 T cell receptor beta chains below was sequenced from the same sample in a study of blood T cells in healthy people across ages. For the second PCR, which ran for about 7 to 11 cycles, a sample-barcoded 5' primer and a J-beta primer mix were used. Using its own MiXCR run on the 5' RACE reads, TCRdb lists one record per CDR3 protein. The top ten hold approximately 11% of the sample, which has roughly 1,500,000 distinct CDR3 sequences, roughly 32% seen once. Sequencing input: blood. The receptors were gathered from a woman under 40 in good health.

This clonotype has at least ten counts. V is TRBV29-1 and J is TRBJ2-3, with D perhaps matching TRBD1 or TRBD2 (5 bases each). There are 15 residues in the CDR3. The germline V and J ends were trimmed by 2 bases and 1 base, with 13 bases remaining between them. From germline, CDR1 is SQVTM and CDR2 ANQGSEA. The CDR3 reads CSVERGSPGTDTQYF. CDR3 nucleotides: TGCAGCGTTGAACGGGGCTCTCCTGGCACAGATACGCAGTATTTT.

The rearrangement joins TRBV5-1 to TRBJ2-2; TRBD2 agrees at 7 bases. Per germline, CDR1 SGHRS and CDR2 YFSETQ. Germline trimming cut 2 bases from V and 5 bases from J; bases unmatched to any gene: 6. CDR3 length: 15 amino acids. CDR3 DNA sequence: TGCGCCAGCAGCTTAACGAGCGGGGCGACCGGGGAGCTGTTTTTT. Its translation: CASSLTSGATGELFF.

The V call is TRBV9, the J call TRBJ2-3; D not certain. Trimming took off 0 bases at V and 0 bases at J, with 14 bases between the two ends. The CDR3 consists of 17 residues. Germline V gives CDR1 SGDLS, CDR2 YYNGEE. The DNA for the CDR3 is TGTGCCAGCAGCGTAGACTCCCTTGTCGGAAGCACAGATACGCAGTATTTT. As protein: CASSVDSLVGSTDTQYF.

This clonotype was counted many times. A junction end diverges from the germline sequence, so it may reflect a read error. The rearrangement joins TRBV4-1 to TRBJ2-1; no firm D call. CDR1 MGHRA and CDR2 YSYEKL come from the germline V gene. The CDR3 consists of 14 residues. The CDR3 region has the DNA TGTGCCAGCAGCCAAGAAAGCTCCTACAATGAGCAGTTCTTC. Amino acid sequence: CASSQESSYNEQFF.

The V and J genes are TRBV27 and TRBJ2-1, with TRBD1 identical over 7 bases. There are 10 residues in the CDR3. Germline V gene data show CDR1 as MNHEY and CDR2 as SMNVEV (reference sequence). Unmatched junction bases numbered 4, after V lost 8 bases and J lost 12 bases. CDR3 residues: CASGQVAQFF. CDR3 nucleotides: TGTGCCAGCGGACAGGTGGCGCAGTTCTTC.

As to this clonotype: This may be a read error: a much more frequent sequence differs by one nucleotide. This CDR3 is CASSLAAGVEYEQYV. The CDR3 nucleotides are TGCGCCAGCAGCTTGGCGGCGGGGGTAGAGTACGAGCAGTACGTC. The gene calls are TRBV5-1 and TRBJ2-7, with 7 nucleotides matching TRBD2. Per the germline V gene, CDR1 is SGHRS and CDR2 is YFSETQ. V lost 0 bases, J lost 4 bases, and 7 bases stayed unmatched. This CDR3 is built from 15 residues.

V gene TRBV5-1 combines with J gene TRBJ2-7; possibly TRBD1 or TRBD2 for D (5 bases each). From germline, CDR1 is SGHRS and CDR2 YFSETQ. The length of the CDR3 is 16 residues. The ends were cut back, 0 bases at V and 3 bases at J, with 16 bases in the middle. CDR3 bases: TGCGCCAGCAGCTTGGGGCCGACGGGGCAGAACTACGAGCAGTACTTC. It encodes CASSLGPTGQNYEQYF.

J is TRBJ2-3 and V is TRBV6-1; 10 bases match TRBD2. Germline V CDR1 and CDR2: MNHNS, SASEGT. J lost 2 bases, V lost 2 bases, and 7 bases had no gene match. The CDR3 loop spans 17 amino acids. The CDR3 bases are TGTGCCAGCAGTGAAATGGCGAGCGGGAGGGTCACAGATACGCAGTATTTT. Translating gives CASSEMASGRVTDTQYF.